These 22 T cell receptor beta chains were all obtained from the same sample, sequenced in a study of T cells in Graves' hyperthyroidism and ophthalmopathy (dated by TCRdb to the late 2010s). Libraries were made using multiplex PCR. Sequencing took place on an Illumina HiSeq 2000. Amplification of TCR beta CDR3 regions was carried out from RNA transcripts. For the first round of RT-PCR on the TCR CDR3, the HTBI primer set was used together with the Qiagen OneStep RT-PCR kit. TCRdb reprocessing: public reads trimmed at Q25 with fastp, clones called with MiXCR, in-frame beta chains kept. Each entry is one CDR3 protein sequence, shown with its most common DNA and genes. The sample data list about 520,000 distinct CDR3 sequences, and roughly a quarter of these were observed just once. Of the sample, 11% is held by the ten largest clones. Sequencing used blood. The receptors stem from a woman between 25 and 40 years old with Graves' ophthalmopathy.

This clonotype was seen many times. The J gene is TRBJ1-1, the V gene TRBV4-1; D is unclear. Trimming took off 5 bases at V and 0 bases at J, with 10 bases between the two ends. The CDR3 is 14 residues long. Germline V gives CDR1 MGHRA, CDR2 YSYEKL. CDR3 sequence reads: CASSSGRVNTEAFF. The CDR3 DNA reads as TGCGCCAGCAGCTCGGGAAGGGTGAACACTGAAGCTTTCTTT.

Concerning this clonotype itself: Since no conserved phenylalanine or tryptophan closes the CDR3, a read error is the likely cause. Because the CDR3's place on the DNA is in doubt, the DNA is left out and the CDR3 is given as listed by TCRdb. The V call is TRBV28, the J call TRBJ1-5; the DNA was not used to check the table's D call, TRBD1. Germline CDR1 is MDHEN and CDR2 is SYDVKM. Termini included, the CDR3 measures 13 amino acids. CDR3 protein: CASIGGAGQPQQL.

Details on this clonotype: It is likely a read error, because the conserved phenylalanine at the end of the CDR3 is missing. The rearrangement links TRBV12-3 or TRBV12-4 to TRBJ1-1; D remains unclear. The CDR3 spans 12 residues. The CDR3 region has the DNA TGTGCCGGCAGCACTTTCGGGGCTGAAGCTTTCGTT. Its protein is CAGSTFGAEAFV.

This clonotype was seen a handful of times. For the CDR3, the DNA is TGTGCCAGCAGTTTCGCGGGCTCCGAGCAGTACTTC. Translated: CASSFAGSEQYF. The rearrangement uses TRBV12-3 or TRBV12-4 and TRBJ2-7; weak D call: TRBD2 (5 bases). The V end was cut by 3 bases, the J end by 6 bases, with 9 bases between. The length of the CDR3 is 12 residues.

CDR3 loop: CSADRDRVGETQYF. In nucleotides, the CDR3 is TGCAGTGCTGACCGGGACAGGGTGGGAGAGACCCAGTACTTC. The gene calls are TRBV20-1 and TRBJ2-5; TRBD1 aligns across 9 bases. The CDR3 loop spans 14 amino acids. V shed 5 bases and J 4 bases; nucleotides not matched to a gene: 8. The germline V gene has CDR1 DFQATT and CDR2 SNEGSKA (reference sequence).

This clonotype was seen many times. V usage is TRBV28 and J usage is TRBJ2-7, with TRBD2 identical over 11 bases. Germline CDR1 reads MDHEN; CDR2 reads SYDVKM. The CDR3 has 15 amino acids. V shed 10 bases and J 0 bases; nucleotides not matched to a gene: 8. The CDR3 coding sequence is TGTGCCACCAAGAAGGGACTAGCGGACTCCTACGAGCAGTACTTC. Its translation is CATKKGLADSYEQYF.

The rearrangement links TRBV11-2 to TRBJ1-2; D perhaps matches TRBD1 (6 bases). The CDR3 is 15 amino acids. The germline CDR1 and CDR2 sequences are SGHAT and FQNNGV. Trimming removed 3 bases at V and 10 bases at J, with 21 bases between. The CDR3 region is CASSLGGGGILVYTF. The DNA for the CDR3 is TGTGCCAGCAGCTTGGGGGGGGGCGGGATCTTAGTCTACACCTTC.

In this sample, this clonotype turned up a few times. This chain uses TRBV20-1 with TRBJ2-7, with D tentatively TRBD1 or TRBD2 (6 bases each). CDR1 DFQATT and CDR2 SNEGSKA come from the germline V gene (reference sequence). The ends were cut back, 1 base at V and 3 bases at J, with 22 bases in the middle. This CDR3 has 17 amino acids. This CDR3 is CSARVERGETVFYEQYF. The CDR3 bases are TGCAGTGCTAGAGTTGAAAGGGGGGAGACAGTCTTCTACGAGCAGTACTTC.

This clonotype has a count of ten or more. The rearrangement joins TRBV7-3 to TRBJ2-2; 9 positions agree with TRBD1. J lost 5 bases, V lost 2 bases, and 3 bases had no gene match. Looked up from germline, CDR1 is SGHTA and CDR2 is FQGTGA. The CDR3 is 15 residues long. CDR3 sequence reads: CASSLLQGATGELFF. For the CDR3, the DNA is TGTGCCAGCAGCTTACTACAGGGGGCAACCGGGGAGCTGTTTTTT.

This clonotype has ten or more counts. This rearrangement joins TRBV19 to TRBJ1-2, with unresolved D. The length of the CDR3 is 18 residues. V dropped 5 bases and J dropped 3 bases, with 25 bases sitting between them. In germline, CDR1 is LNHDA, CDR2 SQIVND (reference sequence). CDR3 in DNA: TGTGCCAGTAGTGATCATGGGAGAATCCCAGGACCCTACTATGGCTACACCTTC. It translates to CASSDHGRIPGPYYGYTF.

This clonotype was found many times. V is TRBV29-1 and J is TRBJ1-1, with D possibly TRBD1 on 5 matching bases. The CDR3 covers 13 residues. Germline lookup yields CDR1 SQVTM and CDR2 ANQGSEA. Trimming took off 3 bases at V and 5 bases at J, with 13 bases between the two ends. This CDR3 is CSVDGRAMTEAFF. CDR3 nucleotide sequence: TGCAGCGTTGATGGCAGGGCGATGACTGAAGCTTTCTTT.

The table lists this clonotype with many counts. This chain links TRBV6-1 with TRBJ1-2; D is undetermined. This CDR3 contains 15 residues. Germline loops: CDR1 MNHNS, CDR2 SASEGT. Trimming stripped 2 bases from V and 5 bases from J, with 15 bases between. Here the CDR3 reads CASSETHIPAYGYTF. The DNA of the CDR3 is TGTGCCAGCAGTGAAACTCACATTCCTGCATATGGCTACACCTTC.

The V and J genes are TRBV5-1 and TRBJ2-7, with a possible D match to TRBD1 (5 bases). Germline V CDR1 and CDR2: SGHRS, YFSETQ. V lost 0 bases to trimming and J lost 2 bases, with 12 bases between them. CDR3 length: 15 residues. CDR3: CASSLGTGDAYEQYF. In DNA, the CDR3 is TGCGCCAGCAGCTTGGGCACAGGCGACGCCTACGAGCAGTACTTC.

In this sample, this clonotype turned up many times. The chain recombines TRBV6-5 with TRBJ1-2, with a weak D call TRBD1 (6 bases). Between the trimmed V and J ends, which lost 2 bases and 7 bases, there was a span of 14 bases. The CDR3 runs 14 residues. CDR1 and CDR2 from the germline V gene are MNHEY and SVGAGI. The CDR3 here is CASSYGRGESGYTF. The CDR3, as DNA: TGTGCCAGCAGTTACGGGAGGGGGGAGAGTGGCTACACCTTC.

As for this clonotype: Relative to the germline gene, one junction end is altered; a read error may explain this. The chain couples TRBV5-6 to TRBJ1-2, with 7 bases that match TRBD1. Germline V gene data show CDR1 as SGHDT and CDR2 as YYEEEE. The CDR3 spans 14 residues. DNA of the CDR3: TGTGCCAGCAGCTTGGCTGCGACAGGGACTGGCTCCACCTTC. Translating it yields CASSLAATGTGSTF.

This clonotype showed up many times. J is TRBJ2-5 and V is TRBV28; 7 nucleotides align to TRBD2. Germline V lookup: CDR1 MDHEN, CDR2 SYDVKM. This CDR3 is built from 16 residues. The V segment lost 4 bases and the J segment 1 base; nucleotides outside the gene matches: 9. The CDR3 sequence: CASSSGASGPQETQYF. CDR3 nucleotides: TGTGCCAGCAGTTCTGGTGCTAGCGGTCCCCAAGAGACCCAGTACTTC.

The chain couples TRBV12-3 or TRBV12-4 to TRBJ2-1, with D uncertain. The CDR3 is 12 residues long. The V end was cut by 3 bases, the J end by 4 bases, with 4 bases between. CDR3 loop: CASSLEYNEQFF. The CDR3 DNA reads TGTGCCAGCAGTTTGGAGTACAATGAGCAGTTCTTC.

This clonotype occurred many times. The V gene is TRBV20-1, the J gene TRBJ1-5, with D possibly TRBD1 on 5 matching bases. In germline, CDR1 is DFQATT, CDR2 SNEGSKA (reference sequence). The V end was cut by 4 bases, the J end by 4 bases, with 14 bases between. The CDR3 is made up of 14 amino acids. The CDR3 protein is CSANWGGGNQPQHF. CDR3 in DNA: TGCAGTGCTAACTGGGGGGGAGGGAATCAGCCCCAGCATTTT.

The gene calls are TRBV18 and TRBJ2-7; 10 positions agree with TRBD2. Germline CDR1 and CDR2: KGHSH and LQKENI. The CDR3 extends over 15 amino acids. The V segment lost 6 bases and the J segment 1 base; nucleotides outside the gene matches: 6. The CDR3 DNA sequence: TGTGCCAGCTCCCTGGGGACTAGCGCTTCCTACGAGCAGTACTTC. Translating it yields CASSLGTSASYEQYF.

The chain joins TRBV4-2 to TRBJ1-2; D is possibly TRBD1 (5 bases). The CDR3 runs to 15 residues. Trimming left V 2 bases short and J 2 bases short, with 12 bases between. In germline, CDR1 is LGHNA, CDR2 YNFKEQ. CDR3 protein: CASSQLAGHNYGYTF. Here the CDR3 DNA reads TGTGCCAGCAGCCAATTGGCTGGACACAACTATGGCTACACCTTC.

This clonotype has a count of ten or more. V usage is TRBV28 and J usage is TRBJ2-5, with D perhaps assigned TRBD1 or TRBD2 (5 bases each). Germline CDR1 is MDHEN and CDR2 is SYDVKM. V lost 2 bases, J lost 7 bases, and 11 bases lay in between. The CDR3 spans 13 residues. The DNA for the CDR3 is TGTGCCAGCAGTTTAAGGGAGAGGGGGACCCAGTACTTC. This encodes CASSLRERGTQYF.

The V call is TRBV6-1, the J call TRBJ2-5; TRBD1 might be the D (6 bases). Trimming removed 2 bases from V and 4 bases from J, with 11 bases in between. This CDR3 comprises 14 residues. The germline CDR1 and CDR2 sequences are MNHNS and SASEGT. Here the CDR3 DNA reads TGTGCCAGCAGTGAACCCTCACAGGGAGAGACCCAGTACTTC. Encoded protein: CASSEPSQGETQYF.